The rows below give T cell receptor beta chains drawn from one sample of a study of beta chain features in type 1 diabetes. The method was immunoSEQ multiplex PCR; TCRdb's version includes in-frame clones alone and lacks a portion of them. The sample lists 35,000 to 45,000 clones, 64% occurring once. Sequencing was done on a sample of Tregs from blood. All receptors derive from a woman aged 30 to 39 in good health. Each CDR3 is given with its conserved first and last residue. The D gene is left open where the match is weak. A row's size may be missing; if present it is once, few, many or a size class.

clone size,J gene,V gene,D gene,CDR3 protein,CDR3 DNA
-,TRBJ2-4,TRBV4-3,-,CASSQDFGMAGLAKNIQYF,TGCGCCAGCAGCCAAGATTTCGGGATGGCGGGTTTAGCCAAAAACATTCAGTACTTC
once,TRBJ2-1,TRBV4-1,TRBD2,CASSQEASGRGEQFF,TGCGCCAGCAGCCAAGAGGCTAGCGGGAGAGGTGAGCAGTTCTTC
-,TRBJ2-2,TRBV19,-,CASSAIQGRANGELFF,TGTGCCAGTAGTGCAATACAGGGTAGAGCGAACGGGGAGCTGTTTTTT
-,TRBJ2-7,TRBV7-2,TRBD1,CASSFGPGQAYEQYF,TGTGCCAGCAGCTTTGGTCCGGGACAGGCCTACGAGCAGTACTTC
-,TRBJ1-2,TRBV18,-,CASSPLINGESYGYTF,TGTGCCAGCTCACCACTCATAAACGGAGAGAGCTATGGCTACACCTTC
few,TRBJ2-5,TRBV21-1,-,CASSSRRDQETQYF,TGTGCCAGCAGCAGCCGTCGGGACCAAGAGACCCAGTACTTC
-,TRBJ2-7,TRBV7-6,TRBD1,CASSVGQGLEQYF,TGTGCCAGCAGCGTGGGACAGGGGCTCGAGCAGTACTTC
-,TRBJ1-5,TRBV5-6,-,CASSSRARGGLSNQPQHF,TGTGCCAGCAGCTCACGGGCCAGGGGTGGTTTGAGCAATCAGCCCCAGCATTTT
-,TRBJ2-5,TRBV7-9,TRBD2,CASSPGLAGGPEETQYF,TGTGCCAGCAGCCCGGGACTAGCGGGAGGGCCGGAAGAGACCCAGTACTTC
medium-sized,TRBJ2-7,TRBV6-1,-,CASSEAASTIYEQYF,TGTGCCAGCAGTGAAGCTGCCAGTACAATCTACGAGCAGTACTTC
few,TRBJ2-2,TRBV19,TRBD2,CASSIGLAGGSNTGELFF,TGTGCCAGTAGTATTGGGCTAGCGGGAGGGTCGAACACCGGGGAGCTGTTTTTT
-,TRBJ2-5,TRBV7-9,TRBD2,CASSPGWTSGRSGETQYF,TGTGCCAGCAGCCCAGGGTGGACTAGCGGGAGGTCCGGGGAGACCCAGTACTTC
-,TRBJ1-1,TRBV11-2,-,CASSFGFGRGNTEAFF,TGTGCCAGCAGCTTCGGTTTTGGACGGGGGAACACTGAAGCTTTCTTT
-,TRBJ2-7,TRBV5-1,TRBD1,CASSQTGTGYEQYF,TGCGCCAGCAGCCAGACCGGGACAGGGTACGAGCAGTACTTC
once,TRBJ2-6,TRBV14,TRBD2,CASSSRGTSEYVWRANVLTF,TGTGCCAGCAGCTCAAGGGGGACTAGCGAGTATGTCTGGCGGGCCAACGTCCTGACTTTC
-,TRBJ2-2,TRBV5-4,TRBD1,CASRVSLGTGTVNTGELFF,TGTGCCAGCAGAGTCTCCTTGGGGACCGGGACAGTGAACACCGGGGAGCTGTTTTTT
few,TRBJ2-7,TRBV29-1,-,CSAWTVSYEQYF,TGCAGCGCCTGGACAGTCTCCTACGAGCAGTACTTC